What follows are 30 T cell receptor beta chains derived from one specimen sequenced in a study of OX40 agonist ivuxolimab in advanced cancers. Sequenced by immunoSEQ multiplex PCR; TCRdb stores in-frame clones only, minus some. The table has 40,000 to 60,000 clones, about nine tenths seen once. The sample consisted of CD4+ or CD8+ T cells sorted from blood, taken in a trial of the OX40 agonist ivuxolimab. All receptors derive from an adult with an advanced solid tumor such as melanoma, head and neck, liver or kidney cancer.

The chain has TRBV7-3 and TRBJ2-1, with 11 nucleotides matching TRBD2. This CDR3 comprises 16 residues. Looked up from germline, CDR1 is SGHTA and CDR2 is FQGTGA. Unmatched junction bases numbered 4, after V lost 2 bases and J lost 4 bases. CDR3 sequence reads: CASSLGTSGHYNEQFF. DNA for the CDR3: TGTGCCAGCAGCTTAGGGACTAGCGGACATTACAATGAGCAGTTCTTC.

V is TRBV5-4 and J is TRBJ1-5, with TRBD1 matching over 8 bases. The CDR3 is 15 residues long. V shed 3 bases and J 3 bases; nucleotides not matched to a gene: 5. Germline V gives CDR1 SGHNT, CDR2 YYREEE (reference sequence). The CDR3 spells CASSSRDRPNQPQHF. CDR3 DNA sequence: TGTGCCAGCAGCTCCCGGGACAGGCCCAATCAGCCCCAGCATTTT.

The rearrangement links TRBV7-9 to TRBJ2-7; D is ambiguous. Germline loops: CDR1 SEHNR, CDR2 FQNEAQ (reference sequence). CDR3 length: 12 residues. V was pared by 4 bases and J by 0 bases, with 4 bases between. The CDR3 is CASSSVSYEQYF. In DNA, the CDR3 is TGTGCCAGCAGCTCAGTCTCCTACGAGCAGTACTTC.

This chain uses TRBV11-2 with TRBJ2-5, with D maybe TRBD1 (6 bases). The CDR3 is 16 amino acids. V was clipped by 2 bases and J by 5 bases, with 18 bases between them. Germline V gene lookup returns CDR1 SGHAT and CDR2 FQNNGV. CDR3: CASSLNGAARGETQYF. The CDR3 region has the DNA TGTGCCAGCAGCTTAAATGGGGCCGCAAGGGGGGAGACCCAGTACTTC. Full variable domain (outside the CDR3, taken from reference TRBV11-2 and TRBJ2-5): EAGVAQSPRYKIIEKRQSVAFWCNPISGHATLYWYQQILGQGPKLLIQFQNNGVVDDSQLPKDRFSAERLKGVDSTLKIQPAKLEDSAVYLCASSLNGAARGETQYFGPGTRLLVL.

The chain recombines TRBV6-1 with TRBJ2-1; D might be TRBD2 (6 bases). Germline lookup yields CDR1 MNHNS and CDR2 SASEGT. The CDR3 contains 15 residues. Trimming shortened V by 4 bases and J by 0 bases, and 10 bases separated the two germline ends. The DNA of the CDR3 is TGTGCCAGCAGTGGTGGGGGGACCTCCTACAATGAGCAGTTCTTC. This translates into CASSGGGTSYNEQFF.

This clone turned up a few times. The chain recombines TRBV30 with TRBJ2-7; D may be TRBD2 (5 bases). Trimming took off 3 bases at V and 0 bases at J, with 9 bases between the two ends. The germline V gene encodes CDR1 GTSNPN and CDR2 SVGIG (reference sequence). The CDR3 runs 13 residues. As DNA, the CDR3 is TGTGCCTGGAGCCTGAGGGACTCCTACGAGCAGTACTTC. Translated, it gives CAWSLRDSYEQYF.

The chain uses TRBV14 and TRBJ1-6, with no clear D. Trimming removed 2 bases from V and 7 bases from J, with 12 bases in between. Looked up from germline, CDR1 is SGHDN and CDR2 is FVKESK. The CDR3 runs 15 residues. The CDR3 is CASSQSQIGNSPLHF. CDR3 nucleotide sequence: TGTGCCAGCAGCCAATCACAGATTGGAAATTCACCCCTCCACTTT.

J is TRBJ2-1 and V is TRBV10-3; the D gene could be TRBD1 or TRBD2 (5 bases each). Germline values: CDR1 ENHRY, CDR2 SYGVKD. V lost 9 bases and J 3 bases, leaving 12 bases between the germline ends. The CDR3 has 13 residues. CDR3 region: CAILGQDYNEQFF. The CDR3 coding sequence is TGTGCCATACTAGGACAAGACTACAATGAGCAGTTCTTC.

This chain uses TRBV5-4 with TRBJ2-6, with D possibly TRBD1 on 6 matching bases. The CDR3 length is 16 residues. With 3 bases removed from V and 0 bases from J, the gap between germline ends came to 10 bases. The germline V gene has CDR1 SGHNT and CDR2 YYREEE (reference sequence). The CDR3 DNA sequence: TGTGCCAGCAGCTGGGGACACCCCTCTGGGGCCAACGTCCTGACTTTC. Translation gives CASSWGHPSGANVLTF.

This clone was picked up a small number of times. The chain recombines TRBV6-6 with TRBJ1-1; D is perhaps TRBD1 (5 bases). Trimming stripped 8 bases from V and 9 bases from J, with 13 bases between. This CDR3 region has 11 residues. CDR1 and CDR2 (germline): MNHNY, SVGAGI (reference sequence). CDR3 nucleotides: TGTGCCAGCTCTGAGACAGAACAAGCTTTCTTT. Translation gives CASSETEQAFF.

The genes are TRBV9 and TRBJ1-4; the match to TRBD1 covers 9 bases. The CDR3 is made up of 15 amino acids. Germline lookup yields CDR1 SGDLS and CDR2 YYNGEE. V was pared by 2 bases and J by 7 bases, with 6 bases of the junction left unmatched. CDR3 sequence (DNA): TGTGCCAGCAGCGTTGGGACAGGGTTTATTGAAAAACTGTTTTTT. This gives the protein CASSVGTGFIEKLFF.

This clone was recorded only once. The chain has TRBV19 and TRBJ2-2; D is ambiguous. V shed 4 bases and J shed 1 base, with 10 bases lying between them. The CDR3 length is 15 residues. The germline CDR1 and CDR2 sequences are LNHDA and SQIVND (reference sequence). This CDR3 reads CASSSSRRNTGELFF. CDR3 nucleotide sequence: TGTGCCAGTAGTAGTAGTCGGAGGAACACCGGGGAGCTGTTTTTT.

DNA for the CDR3: TGTGCCAGCACCCCGGGGAGCGGACAAGAGACCCAGTACTTC. This codes for CASTPGSGQETQYF. The chain links TRBV9 to TRBJ2-5, with D perhaps matching TRBD2 (5 bases). Trimming removed 6 bases at V and 2 bases at J, with 14 bases between. Germline lookup yields CDR1 SGDLS and CDR2 YYNGEE. The CDR3 contains 14 residues.

This clone was seen a few times. This rearrangement joins TRBV11-2 to TRBJ2-3; 14 bases are shared with TRBD2. The ends lost 7 bases at V and 0 bases at J; junction bases unmatched: 9. CDR1 is SGHAT and CDR2 is FQNNGV in the germline V gene. The CDR3 consists of 18 residues. CDR3 DNA sequence: TGTGCCAGCAACGGACTAGCGGGGGGCCGGACTAGCACAGATACGCAGTATTTT. Translation gives CASNGLAGGRTSTDTQYF.

The rearrangement uses TRBV4-1 and TRBJ2-1; D unclear. Trimming took off 0 bases at V and 4 bases at J, with 10 bases between the two ends. The CDR3 covers 15 residues. Germline V CDR1 and CDR2: MGHRA, YSYEKL. CDR3 DNA: TGCGCCAGCAGCCAAGACAACGTCTTGTACAATGAGCAGTTCTTC. Translated: CASSQDNVLYNEQFF.

The chain uses TRBV7-3 and TRBJ2-2; D gene ambiguous. The CDR3 sequence is 14 residues long. Between the trimmed V and J ends, which lost 1 base and 1 base, there was a span of 4 bases. Germline assignment: CDR1 SGHTA and CDR2 FQGTGA. The CDR3 sequence is CASSLNLNTGELFF. Here the CDR3 DNA reads TGTGCCAGCAGCTTAAACTTGAACACCGGGGAGCTGTTTTTT.

CDR3 DNA sequence: TGCGCCAGCAGCTTCGGGCTGGACAGGGTGGGAGATACGCAGTATTTT. As protein: CASSFGLDRVGDTQYF. This rearrangement joins TRBV5-1 to TRBJ2-3; 8 bases are shared with TRBD1. The CDR3 extends over 16 amino acids. V was pared by 2 bases and J by 5 bases, with 10 bases of the junction left unmatched. CDR1 and CDR2 (germline): SGHRS, YFSETQ.

This clone has only one observation. The chain has TRBV10-2 and TRBJ2-7; 11 bases fit TRBD1. V dropped 6 bases and J dropped 5; count of bases not matched to a gene: 3. The germline gives CDR1 WSHSY, CDR2 SAAADI. This CDR3 has 13 residues. The CDR3 bases are TGCGCCAGCAGACGGGACAGGGGGGACGAGCAGTACTTC. Amino acid sequence: CASRRDRGDEQYF.

This chain links TRBV27 with TRBJ2-5, with D perhaps matching TRBD2 (5 bases). Looked up from germline, CDR1 is MNHEY and CDR2 is SMNVEV (reference sequence). Trimming shortened V by 1 base and J by 7 bases, and 13 bases separated the two germline ends. The CDR3 is made up of 14 amino acids. CDR3 residues: CASSLLNRGGTQYF. The CDR3 DNA follows: TGTGCCAGCAGTTTATTGAACCGAGGAGGGACCCAGTACTTC.

The V gene is TRBV5-4, the J gene TRBJ2-7; perhaps TRBD1 as D (5 bases). This CDR3 is 15 amino acids long. Germline CDR1 reads SGHNT; CDR2 reads YYREEE (reference sequence). V lost 1 base and J 5 bases, leaving 16 bases between the germline ends. The CDR3 reads CASSLKGKGFHEQYF. The CDR3 DNA follows: TGTGCCAGCAGCTTGAAAGGCAAGGGGTTCCACGAGCAGTACTTC.

The V call is TRBV29-1, the J call TRBJ2-3, with a weak D call TRBD1 (6 bases). Germline CDR1 reads SQVTM; CDR2 reads ANQGSEA. The CDR3 contains 14 residues. V was pared by 4 bases and J by 1 base, with 12 bases between. CDR3 sequence: CSVGGGKGTDTQYF. The CDR3 bases are TGCAGCGTTGGAGGGGGTAAAGGCACAGATACGCAGTATTTT.

This chain links TRBV6-1 with TRBJ2-7; 15 nucleotides align to TRBD2. V lost 4 bases and J lost 6; bases outside the gene matches: 7. This CDR3 is 16 amino acids long. The germline V gene encodes CDR1 MNHNS and CDR2 SASEGT. CDR3 in amino acids: CASSGQEGLAGGEQYF. The CDR3 DNA is TGTGCCAGCAGTGGACAGGAGGGACTAGCGGGAGGCGAGCAGTACTTC.

In DNA form, the CDR3 reads TGTGCCTGGAGTGTACGAAATTGGGGCTCAGGGGCTGAAGCTTTCTTT. Residues: CAWSVRNWGSGAEAFF. J is TRBJ1-1 and V is TRBV30, with a weak D call TRBD1 (6 bases). Between the trimmed V and J ends, which lost 0 bases and 6 bases, there was a span of 20 bases. This CDR3 comprises 16 residues. Germline-derived CDR1 and CDR2 are GTSNPN and SVGIG (reference sequence).

This clone was counted once. V usage is TRBV28 and J usage is TRBJ2-6; possibly TRBD1 for D (6 bases). The ends were cut back, 7 bases at V and 3 bases at J, with 13 bases in the middle. The CDR3 runs 15 residues. Germline CDR1 and CDR2: MDHEN and SYDVKM. The CDR3 sequence: CASTVGGFGANVLTF. CDR3 DNA: TGTGCCAGCACCGTAGGGGGTTTTGGGGCCAACGTCCTGACTTTC.

CDR3 sequence reads: CASSLGGASSYNEQFF. CDR3 in DNA: TGTGCCAGCAGTTTAGGGGGAGCCTCTTCCTACAATGAGCAGTTCTTC. The V gene is TRBV28, the J gene TRBJ2-1; either TRBD1 or TRBD2 may supply D (5 bases each). The germline V and J ends were trimmed by 2 bases and 1 base, with 12 bases remaining between them. Germline values: CDR1 MDHEN, CDR2 SYDVKM. The CDR3 contains 16 residues.

The V gene is TRBV7-9, the J gene TRBJ2-7, with 8 bases identical to TRBD1. Germline CDR1 is SEHNR and CDR2 is FQNEAQ (reference sequence). This CDR3 has 16 residues. Unmatched junction bases numbered 8, after V lost 4 bases and J lost 0 bases. The CDR3 DNA reads as TGTGCCAGCAGCTCGAACCCGGGACAGGCCTCCTACGAGCAGTACTTC. Protein: CASSSNPGQASYEQYF. Using reference TRBV7-9 and TRBJ2-7 for the parts outside the CDR3, the full variable domain is DTGVSQNPRHKITKRGQNVTFRCDPISEHNRLYWYRQTLGQGPEFLTYFQNEAQLEKSRLLSDRFSAERPKGSFSTLEIQRTEQGDSAMYLCASSSNPGQASYEQYFGPGTRLTVT.

This clone was counted a single time. The chain links TRBV5-6 to TRBJ1-2, with 8 bases identical to TRBD1. CDR1 is SGHDT and CDR2 is YYEEEE in the germline V gene. Trimming removed 2 bases from V and 3 bases from J; junction bases left unmatched: 6. The length of the CDR3 is 15 residues. CDR3 sequence: CASSLIQGVDYGYTF. The CDR3 DNA reads as TGTGCCAGCAGCTTAATACAGGGGGTCGACTATGGCTACACCTTC. The full variable domain, with the rest looked up from reference TRBV5-6 and TRBJ1-2, is DAGVTQSPTHLIKTRGQQVTLRCSPKSGHDTVSWYQQALGQGPQFIFQYYEEEERQRGNFPDRFSGHQFPNYSSELNVNALLLGDSALYLCASSLIQGVDYGYTFGSGTRLTVV.

V gene TRBV7-8 combines with J gene TRBJ1-4; D might be TRBD1 (6 bases). The CDR3 is 15 amino acids. Deletions cut 5 bases from V and 5 bases from J, with 15 bases between. CDR1 SGHVS and CDR2 FQNEAQ come from the germline V gene. Written as DNA, the CDR3 is TGTGCCAGCAGCGGCCAGGGGCTAACCAATGAAAAACTGTTTTTT. This encodes CASSGQGLTNEKLFF.

The rearrangement joins TRBV4-2 to TRBJ1-2; 9 bases line up with TRBD1. V shed 5 bases, J shed 6 bases, and the junction held 7 bases outside the gene matches. CDR3 length: 14 amino acids. Germline values: CDR1 LGHNA, CDR2 YNFKEQ. The CDR3, as DNA: TGTGCCAGCAGCGGACAGGGGACACTAAATGGCTACACCTTC. Translating it yields CASSGQGTLNGYTF.

V and J are TRBV11-3 and TRBJ1-5, with a tentative D call TRBD1 (5 bases). Trimming cost V 1 base and J 5 bases, with 15 bases left between them. The CDR3 is 16 residues long. Germline CDR1 is SGHNT and CDR2 is YENEEA. CDR3 nucleotides: TGTGCCAGCAGCTTAGGGCCGAGGGGAGGTTATCAGCCCCAGCATTTT. It specifies CASSLGPRGGYQPQHF. Looking up the rest from reference TRBV11-3 and TRBJ1-5 gives the full variable domain: EAGVVQSPRYKIIEKKQPVAFWCNPISGHNTLYWYLQNLGQGPELLIRYENEEAVDDSQLPKDRFSAERLKGVDSTLKIQPAELGDSAVYLCASSLGPRGGYQPQHFGDGTRLSIL.